This passage covers 8 T cell receptor beta chains from one sample sequenced in a study of Graves' ophthalmopathy and Graves' hyperthyroidism. Amplification of TCR beta CDR3 regions used RNA transcripts. First-round RT-PCR with HTBI primers preceded a second-round multiplex PCR. In TCRdb, the multiplex PCR reads were re-called with MiXCR into one record per CDR3 protein. The table has 500,000 to 800,000 distinct CDR3 sequences, over 40% seen once. Sample: peripheral blood. The receptor source for this set is an adult man with Graves' ophthalmopathy.

Remarks on this clonotype: One end of the junction does not line up with germline, which may come from a read error. V gene TRBV10-3 combines with J gene TRBJ1-4, with TRBD1 matching over 8 bases. CDR3 size: 14 residues. Germline V gene data show CDR1 as ENHRY and CDR2 as SYGVKD. The CDR3 DNA reads TGTGCCAGCAGCCCGACAGGGGATAGTGAAAAACTGCTTTTT. It yields the protein CASSPTGDSEKLLF.

In this sample, this clonotype turned up many times. The genes are TRBV7-2 and TRBJ1-3; 11 bases line up with TRBD1. The germline V gene encodes CDR1 SGHTA and CDR2 FQGNSA. The CDR3 runs to 15 residues. V gave up 4 bases and J gave up 4 bases; unmatched junction bases: 3. The CDR3 sequence is CASSSGQGEGNTIYF. The CDR3, as DNA: TGTGCCAGCAGCTCGGGACAGGGGGAGGGAAACACCATATATTTT.

The chain has TRBV7-3 and TRBJ2-5, with D tentatively TRBD2 (5 bases). Trimming took off 2 bases at V and 0 bases at J, with 10 bases between the two ends. This CDR3 is built from 15 residues. The germline V gene has CDR1 SGHTA and CDR2 FQGTGA. The CDR3 DNA follows: TGTGCCAGCAGCTTAGACGGGAACCACCAAGAGACCCAGTACTTC. It is translated as CASSLDGNHQETQYF.

In its sample, this clonotype was seen many times. The chain combines TRBV7-2 with TRBJ1-5, with D unresolved. Germline values: CDR1 SGHTA, CDR2 FQGNSA. V gave up 6 bases and J gave up 5 bases, with 14 bases separating them. This CDR3 contains 14 residues. CDR3 protein: CASRLSGSHQPQHF. The CDR3 bases are TGTGCCAGCAGGCTCAGTGGATCGCATCAGCCCCAGCATTTT.

This clonotype was found many times. The chain links TRBV20-1 to TRBJ2-5, with D possibly matching TRBD2 (5 bases). This CDR3 region has 13 residues. Germline loops: CDR1 DFQATT, CDR2 SNEGSKA (reference sequence). The V gene lost 5 bases and the J gene lost 2 bases, with 12 bases spanning the gap. The CDR3 nucleotides read TGCAGTGCTGAAGGACTCGTTCAAGAGACCCAGTACTTC. It specifies CSAEGLVQETQYF.

Here the CDR3 reads CASSPRGIAYEQYF. In nucleotides, the CDR3 is TGTGCCAGCAGTCCCAGGGGTATAGCTTACGAGCAGTACTTC. This chain joins TRBV25-1 and TRBJ2-7, with a weak D call TRBD1 (6 bases). Trimming stripped 5 bases from V and 4 bases from J, with 15 bases between. Per the germline V gene, CDR1 is MGHDK and CDR2 is SYGVNS. The CDR3 extends over 14 amino acids.

Turning to this clonotype: A clone one base away is much larger, so this may be a read error. The chain carries TRBV9 and TRBJ2-2; 7 nucleotides line up with TRBD2. Germline V lookup: CDR1 SGDLS, CDR2 YYNGEE. J was trimmed by 0 bases and V by 4 bases; bases with no gene match: 9. This CDR3 contains 17 residues. The CDR3: CASSYVPGGTNTGELFF. The CDR3 nucleotides read TGTGCCAGCAGCTACGTTCCGGGAGGTACGAACACCGGGGAGCTGTTTTTT.

V and J are TRBV27 and TRBJ1-2, with 9 positions matching TRBD1. The CDR3 has 14 amino acids. Germline V gives CDR1 MNHEY, CDR2 SMNVEV (reference sequence). Germline trimming cut 3 bases from V and 5 bases from J; bases unmatched to any gene: 4. The CDR3 DNA reads TGTGCCAGCAGTTTCAGACAGGGGGGGTATGGCTACACCTTC. This codes for CASSFRQGGYGYTF.